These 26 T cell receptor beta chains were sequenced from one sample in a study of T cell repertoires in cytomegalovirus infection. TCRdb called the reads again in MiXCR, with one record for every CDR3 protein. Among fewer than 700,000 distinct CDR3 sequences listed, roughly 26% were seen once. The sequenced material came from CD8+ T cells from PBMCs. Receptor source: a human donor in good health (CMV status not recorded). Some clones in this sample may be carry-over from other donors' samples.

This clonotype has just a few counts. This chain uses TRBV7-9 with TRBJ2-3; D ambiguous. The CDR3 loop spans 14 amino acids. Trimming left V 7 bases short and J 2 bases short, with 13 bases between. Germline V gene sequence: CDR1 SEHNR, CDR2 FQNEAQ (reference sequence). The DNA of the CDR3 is TGTGCCAGCACCGCGGAGAAACTCACAGATACGCAGTATTTT. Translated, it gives CASTAEKLTDTQYF.

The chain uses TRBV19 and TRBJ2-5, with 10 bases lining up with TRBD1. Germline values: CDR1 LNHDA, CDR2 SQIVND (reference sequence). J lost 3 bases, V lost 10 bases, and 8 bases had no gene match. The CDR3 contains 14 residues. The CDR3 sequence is CATTQGTGEETQYF. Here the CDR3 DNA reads TGTGCCACCACCCAGGGGACAGGGGAAGAGACCCAGTACTTC.

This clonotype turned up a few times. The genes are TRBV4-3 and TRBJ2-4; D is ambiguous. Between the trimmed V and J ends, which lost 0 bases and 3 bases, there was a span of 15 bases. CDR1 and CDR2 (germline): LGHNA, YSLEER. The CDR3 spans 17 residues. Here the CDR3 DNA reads TGCGCCAGCAGCCAAGACCCCCGCGACGGATTCAAAAACATTCAGTACTTC. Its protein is CASSQDPRDGFKNIQYF.

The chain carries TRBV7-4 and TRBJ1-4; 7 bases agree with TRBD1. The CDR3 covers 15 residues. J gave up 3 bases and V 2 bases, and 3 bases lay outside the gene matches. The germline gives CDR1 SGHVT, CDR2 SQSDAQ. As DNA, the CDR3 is TGTGCCAGCAGCTTATGGGACAGCCCTAATGAAAAACTGTTTTTT. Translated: CASSLWDSPNEKLFF.

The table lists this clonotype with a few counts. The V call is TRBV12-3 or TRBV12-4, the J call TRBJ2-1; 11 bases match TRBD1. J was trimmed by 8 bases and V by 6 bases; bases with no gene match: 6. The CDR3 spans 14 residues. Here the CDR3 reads CASSRTGGIDEQFF. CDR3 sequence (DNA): TGTGCCAGCAGCCGGACAGGGGGCATCGATGAGCAGTTCTTC.

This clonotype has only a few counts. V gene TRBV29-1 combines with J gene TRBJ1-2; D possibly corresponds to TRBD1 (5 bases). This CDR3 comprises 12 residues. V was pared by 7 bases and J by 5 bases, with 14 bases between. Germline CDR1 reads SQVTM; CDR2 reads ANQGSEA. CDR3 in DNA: TGCAGCGCTAATAAGGGGTCTTATGGCTACACCTTC. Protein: CSANKGSYGYTF.

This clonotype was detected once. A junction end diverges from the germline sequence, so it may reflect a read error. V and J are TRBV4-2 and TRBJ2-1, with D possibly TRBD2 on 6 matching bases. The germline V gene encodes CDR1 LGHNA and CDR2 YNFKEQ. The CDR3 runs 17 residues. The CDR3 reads CASNQDQNSGNYNEQFF. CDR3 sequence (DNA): TGTGCCAGCAACCAAGATCAGAATAGCGGTAACTACAATGAGCAGTTCTTC.

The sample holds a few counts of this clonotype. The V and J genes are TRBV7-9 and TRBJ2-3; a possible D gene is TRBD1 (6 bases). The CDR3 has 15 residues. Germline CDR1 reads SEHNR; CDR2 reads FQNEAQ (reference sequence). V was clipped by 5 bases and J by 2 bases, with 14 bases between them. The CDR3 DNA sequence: TGTGCCAGCAGCCCAGACAGGAGTTTCACAGATACGCAGTATTTT. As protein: CASSPDRSFTDTQYF.

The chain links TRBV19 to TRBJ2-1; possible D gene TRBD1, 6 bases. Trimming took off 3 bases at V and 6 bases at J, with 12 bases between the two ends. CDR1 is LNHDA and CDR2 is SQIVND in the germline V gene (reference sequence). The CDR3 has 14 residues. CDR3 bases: TGTGCCAGTAGTATGGGGGCAGGGACCAATGAGCAGTTCTTC. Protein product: CASSMGAGTNEQFF.

This CDR3 is CSARLSSSYEQYV. DNA for the CDR3: TGCAGTGCTAGGTTGTCGAGCTCCTACGAGCAGTACGTC. The chain uses TRBV20-1 and TRBJ2-7, with D uncertain. This CDR3 is 13 amino acids long. V was clipped by 3 bases and J by 0 bases, with 9 bases between them. Germline V gene lookup returns CDR1 DFQATT and CDR2 SNEGSKA (reference sequence).

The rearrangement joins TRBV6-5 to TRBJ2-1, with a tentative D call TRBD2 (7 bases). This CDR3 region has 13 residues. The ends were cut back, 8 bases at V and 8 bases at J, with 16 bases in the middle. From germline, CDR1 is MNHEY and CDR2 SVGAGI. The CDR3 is CASGGGGRDEQFF. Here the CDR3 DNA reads TGTGCCAGCGGGGGCGGGGGTAGAGATGAGCAGTTCTTC.

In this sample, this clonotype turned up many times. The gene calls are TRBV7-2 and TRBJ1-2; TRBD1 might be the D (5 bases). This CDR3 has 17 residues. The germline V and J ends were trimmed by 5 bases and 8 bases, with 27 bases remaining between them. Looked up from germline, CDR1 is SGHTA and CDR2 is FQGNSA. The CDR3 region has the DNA TGTGCCAGCAGCCCACCTCGACTATTTGACAGCGAGAAGGGCTACACCTTC. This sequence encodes CASSPPRLFDSEKGYTF.

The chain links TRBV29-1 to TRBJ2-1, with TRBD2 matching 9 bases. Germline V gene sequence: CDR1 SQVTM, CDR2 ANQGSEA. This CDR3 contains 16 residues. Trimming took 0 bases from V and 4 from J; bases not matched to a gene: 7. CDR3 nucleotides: TGCAGCGTTGAAGATCCGGCTAGCGGGATATACAATGAGCAGTTCTTC. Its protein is CSVEDPASGIYNEQFF.

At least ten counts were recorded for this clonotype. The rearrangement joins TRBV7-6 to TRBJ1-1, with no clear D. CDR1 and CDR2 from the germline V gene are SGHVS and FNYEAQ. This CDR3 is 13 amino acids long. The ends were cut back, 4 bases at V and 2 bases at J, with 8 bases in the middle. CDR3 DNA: TGTGCCAGCAGCTCAGACACCAACACTGAAGCTTTCTTT. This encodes CASSSDTNTEAFF.

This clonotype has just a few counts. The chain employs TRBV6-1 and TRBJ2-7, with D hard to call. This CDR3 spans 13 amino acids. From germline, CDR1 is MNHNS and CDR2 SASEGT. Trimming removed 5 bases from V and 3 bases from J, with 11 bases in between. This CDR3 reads CASSYGYSYEQYV. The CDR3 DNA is TGTGCCAGCAGTTATGGTTACAGCTACGAGCAGTACGTC.

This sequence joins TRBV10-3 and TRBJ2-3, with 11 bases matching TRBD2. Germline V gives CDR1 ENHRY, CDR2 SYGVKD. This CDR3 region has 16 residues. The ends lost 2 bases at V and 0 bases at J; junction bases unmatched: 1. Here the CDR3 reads CAISEASGGSTDTQYF. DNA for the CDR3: TGTGCCATCAGTGAGGCTAGCGGGGGGAGCACAGATACGCAGTATTTT.

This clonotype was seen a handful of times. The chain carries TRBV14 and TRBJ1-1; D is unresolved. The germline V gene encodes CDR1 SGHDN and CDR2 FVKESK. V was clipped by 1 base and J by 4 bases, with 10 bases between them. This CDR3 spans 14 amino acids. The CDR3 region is CASSQGYGATEAFF. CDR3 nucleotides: TGTGCCAGCAGCCAAGGGTACGGCGCCACTGAAGCTTTCTTT.

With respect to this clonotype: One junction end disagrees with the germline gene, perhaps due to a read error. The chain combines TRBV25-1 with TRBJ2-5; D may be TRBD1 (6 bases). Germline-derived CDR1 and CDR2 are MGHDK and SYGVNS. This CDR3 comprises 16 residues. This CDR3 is CVSTQFTQTGRETQYF. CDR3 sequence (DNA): TGTGTCAGCACCCAATTTACCCAGACAGGCCGGGAGACCCAGTACTTC.

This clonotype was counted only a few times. CDR3 residues: CASNGDPTDTQYF. DNA of the CDR3: TGTGCCAGCAACGGGGACCCAACAGATACGCAGTATTTT. The chain recombines TRBV7-6 with TRBJ2-3; D assignment may be TRBD1 or TRBD2 (5 bases each). Deletions cut 7 bases from V and 3 bases from J, with 11 bases between. Germline lookup yields CDR1 SGHVS and CDR2 FNYEAQ. The CDR3 runs to 13 residues.

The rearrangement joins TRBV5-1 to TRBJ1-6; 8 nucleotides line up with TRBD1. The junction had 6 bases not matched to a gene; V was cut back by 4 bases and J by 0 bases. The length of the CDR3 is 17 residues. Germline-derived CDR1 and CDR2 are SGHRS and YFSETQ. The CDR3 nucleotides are TGCGCCAGCAGCCCCGGGACAGGCAGCTCCTATAATTCACCCCTCCACTTT. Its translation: CASSPGTGSSYNSPLHF.

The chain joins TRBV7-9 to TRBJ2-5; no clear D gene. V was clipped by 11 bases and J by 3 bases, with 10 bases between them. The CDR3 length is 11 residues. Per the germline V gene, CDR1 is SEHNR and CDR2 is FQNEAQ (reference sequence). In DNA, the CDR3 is TGTGCCGTATACAGTGAAGAGACCCAGTACTTC. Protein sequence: CAVYSEETQYF.

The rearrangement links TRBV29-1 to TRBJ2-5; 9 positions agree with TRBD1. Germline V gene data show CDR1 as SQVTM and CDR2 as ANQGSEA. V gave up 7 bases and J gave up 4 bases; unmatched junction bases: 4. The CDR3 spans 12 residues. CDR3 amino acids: CSALTGGETQYF. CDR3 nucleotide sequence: TGCAGCGCCTTGACAGGGGGAGAGACCCAGTACTTC.

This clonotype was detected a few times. CDR3 protein: CASRTRQGTNTGELFF. The CDR3 DNA follows: TGTGCCAGCAGGACTCGACAGGGGACAAACACCGGGGAGCTGTTTTTT. V usage is TRBV6-5 and J usage is TRBJ2-2; TRBD1 matches at 8 bases. The CDR3 has 16 residues. Unmatched junction bases numbered 8, after V lost 6 bases and J lost 2 bases. Looked up from germline, CDR1 is MNHEY and CDR2 is SVGAGI.

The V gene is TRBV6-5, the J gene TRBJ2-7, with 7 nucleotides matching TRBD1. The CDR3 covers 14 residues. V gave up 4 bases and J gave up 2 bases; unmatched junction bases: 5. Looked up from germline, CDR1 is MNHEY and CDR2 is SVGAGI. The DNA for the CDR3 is TGTGCCAGCAGTTGGCAGGGGGACCCCTACGAGCAGTACTTC. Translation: CASSWQGDPYEQYF.

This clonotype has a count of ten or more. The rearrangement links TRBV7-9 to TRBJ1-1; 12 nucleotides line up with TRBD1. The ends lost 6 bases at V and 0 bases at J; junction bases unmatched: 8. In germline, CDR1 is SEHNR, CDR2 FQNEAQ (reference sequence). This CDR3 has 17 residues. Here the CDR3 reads CASSGRDRGLLNTEAFF. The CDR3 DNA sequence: TGTGCCAGCAGTGGCCGGGACAGGGGGCTCTTGAACACTGAAGCTTTCTTT.

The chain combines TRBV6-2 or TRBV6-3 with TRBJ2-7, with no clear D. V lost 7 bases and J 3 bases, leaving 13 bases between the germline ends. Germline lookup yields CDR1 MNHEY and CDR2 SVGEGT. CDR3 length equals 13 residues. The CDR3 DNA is TGTGCCAGCACCTCGTATGAAATCTACGAGCAGTACTTC. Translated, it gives CASTSYEIYEQYF.